The 20 T cell receptor beta chains given below trace back to one sample, sequenced in a study of blood T cell repertoires in COVID-19. This table comes from immunoSEQ multiplex PCR, and its TCRdb copy is limited to in-frame clones, with some not included. Here the sample spans approximately 100,000 clones, about 84% being singletons. The sample was peripheral blood. The receptors come from a woman in her 70s with acute or convalescent COVID-19.

The chain has TRBV5-1 and TRBJ2-3; 10 bases are a match to TRBD2. CDR3 length: 18 residues. Germline V gives CDR1 SGHRS, CDR2 YFSETQ. Unmatched junction bases numbered 11, after V lost 0 bases and J lost 4 bases. The CDR3: CASSLAIVAGGAADTQYF. CDR3 nucleotides: TGCGCCAGCAGCTTGGCCATAGTAGCGGGAGGAGCGGCAGATACGCAGTATTTT.

The V call is TRBV12-5, the J call TRBJ2-2; 13 bases are a match to TRBD2. V shed 4 bases and J 6 bases; nucleotides not matched to a gene: 5. This CDR3 has 16 residues. Germline assignment: CDR1 LGHNT and CDR2 FRNRAP. CDR3: CASGSTLAGGAGELFF. The CDR3 DNA reads TGTGCTAGTGGTTCCACACTAGCGGGGGGGGCCGGGGAGCTGTTTTTT.

The genes are TRBV6-1 and TRBJ1-3; 9 bases align to TRBD1. The CDR3 loop spans 15 amino acids. Per the germline V gene, CDR1 is MNHNS and CDR2 is SASEGT. V gave up 1 base and J gave up 3 bases; unmatched junction bases: 1. The DNA of the CDR3 is TGTGCCAGCAGTGAAGGGGACAGGGTTGGAAACACCATATATTTT. Residues: CASSEGDRVGNTIYF.

The rearrangement uses TRBV7-2 and TRBJ2-5; 8 positions match TRBD2. V lost 4 bases, J lost 0 bases, and 7 bases stayed unmatched. CDR1 is SGHTA, CDR2 FQGNSA, per germline. The length of the CDR3 is 16 residues. CDR3 sequence: CASSSGRGGNQETQYF. The DNA of the CDR3 is TGTGCCAGCAGCTCCGGGAGGGGTGGGAACCAAGAGACCCAGTACTTC.

V is TRBV4-1 and J is TRBJ1-6; 7 nucleotides line up with TRBD1. The CDR3 loop spans 15 amino acids. CDR1 and CDR2 from the germline V gene are MGHRA and YSYEKL. Unmatched junction bases numbered 0, after V lost 0 bases and J lost 4 bases. The CDR3 DNA reads as TGCGCCAGCAGCCAAGACAGGGGGTATAATTCACCCCTCCACTTT. Protein: CASSQDRGYNSPLHF.

The CDR3 sequence: CASSRGGAGKTEAFF. The DNA of the CDR3 is TGCGCCAGCAGCCGAGGGGGGGCCGGGAAAACTGAAGCTTTCTTT. The chain couples TRBV4-1 to TRBJ1-1; possibly TRBD1 for D (6 bases). There are 15 residues in the CDR3. In germline, CDR1 is MGHRA, CDR2 YSYEKL. V lost 4 bases, J lost 5 bases, and 17 bases lay in between.

The rearrangement links TRBV4-1 to TRBJ2-5; tentative D call: TRBD2 (5 bases). The CDR3 has 13 residues. Germline V gene sequence: CDR1 MGHRA, CDR2 YSYEKL. V was pared by 3 bases and J by 3 bases, with 8 bases between. CDR3 coding DNA: TGCGCCAGCAGCCATACTAGTGAAGAGACCCAGTACTTC. Its translation is CASSHTSEETQYF.

V usage is TRBV7-8 and J usage is TRBJ2-3; TRBD1 matches at 7 bases. CDR3 size: 17 residues. V lost 0 bases, J lost 0 bases, and 6 bases stayed unmatched. Germline V gene data show CDR1 as SGHVS and CDR2 as FQNEAQ. The CDR3 nucleotides are TGTGCCAGCAGCTTAGCGCGAGGGACAGCTAGCACAGATACGCAGTATTTT. Translation gives CASSLARGTASTDTQYF.

The chain employs TRBV24-1 and TRBJ2-5; 8 nucleotides line up with TRBD1. V dropped 0 bases and J dropped 5; count of bases not matched to a gene: 4. Germline V gene lookup returns CDR1 KGHDR and CDR2 SFDVKD. The CDR3 totals 15 residues. The CDR3 spells CATSDLRTGTETQYF. CDR3 DNA: TGTGCCACCAGTGATTTGCGGACAGGGACGGAGACCCAGTACTTC.

This clone was found a few times. CDR3 nucleotides: TGTGCCAGCAGCCAAAGTCAGGGGTACTATGGCTACACCTTC. This gives the protein CASSQSQGYYGYTF. The rearrangement links TRBV3-1 (or the pseudogene TRBV3-2) to TRBJ1-2; D is possibly TRBD1 (6 bases). Germline CDR1 LGHDT, CDR2 YNNKEL (reference sequence). Deletions cut 2 bases from V and 3 bases from J, with 10 bases between. This CDR3 region has 14 residues.

CDR3 residues: CASSLARGNPDQFF. The CDR3 DNA follows: TGTGCCAGCAGCTTAGCCAGGGGAAACCCTGATCAGTTCTTC. The chain combines TRBV11-2 with TRBJ2-1; a weak D match, TRBD1 (6 bases). V was shortened by 1 base and J by 13 bases, with 17 bases between the two germline ends. Germline CDR1 is SGHAT and CDR2 is FQNNGV. The CDR3 is 14 residues long.

This chain links TRBV27 with TRBJ2-5; no clear D. This CDR3 has 12 amino acids. The V end lost 5 bases, the J end lost 4 bases, and 8 bases lay between the germline ends. Germline lookup yields CDR1 MNHEY and CDR2 SMNVEV (reference sequence). The CDR3 is CASSPTGETQYF. The CDR3 DNA reads TGTGCCAGCAGTCCCACCGGAGAGACCCAGTACTTC.

J is TRBJ2-2 and V is TRBV7-9; 9 nucleotides line up with TRBD1. V gave up 1 base and J gave up 7 bases; unmatched junction bases: 7. CDR1 and CDR2 from the germline V gene are SEHNR and FQNEAQ (reference sequence). The CDR3 has 16 amino acids. The chain's CDR3 is CASSLDPGQGDGELFF. The CDR3 nucleotides read TGTGCCAGCAGCTTAGATCCGGGACAGGGTGACGGGGAGCTGTTTTTT.

The chain employs TRBV24-1 and TRBJ2-2; TRBD1 matches 8 bases. Germline CDR1 reads KGHDR; CDR2 reads SFDVKD. The CDR3 contains 17 residues. V shed 4 bases and J 9 bases; nucleotides not matched to a gene: 15. The CDR3 DNA is TGTGCCACCAGTGACCGGGGAAGGTTGGGACAGGCTAGGGAGCTGTTTTTT. It translates to CATSDRGRLGQARELFF.

This clone was counted only a few times. The chain has TRBV3-1 (or the pseudogene TRBV3-2) and TRBJ1-2; TRBD1 might be the D (5 bases). V was trimmed by 0 bases and J by 8 bases, leaving 13 bases between them. The CDR3 length is 14 residues. CDR1 is LGHDT and CDR2 is YNNKEL in the germline V gene (reference sequence). The CDR3 nucleotides read TGTGCCAGCAGCCAAGATCGGCAGGGAAGAGGCTACACCTTC. This encodes CASSQDRQGRGYTF.

The rearrangement links TRBV24-1 to TRBJ2-1; D might be TRBD2 (5 bases). CDR1 KGHDR and CDR2 SFDVKD come from the germline V gene. The CDR3 loop spans 12 amino acids. V shed 8 bases and J shed 7 bases, with 11 bases lying between them. The chain's CDR3 is CATTSSGNEQFF. The CDR3 nucleotides read TGTGCCACCACGTCCAGCGGTAATGAGCAGTTCTTC.

Here the CDR3 reads CASSQQGAPNTEAFF. CDR3 nucleotides: TGTGCCAGCAGTCAACAGGGGGCGCCGAACACTGAAGCTTTCTTT. The V and J genes are TRBV6-2 or TRBV6-3 and TRBJ1-1; 9 bases fit TRBD1. Germline CDR1 is MNHEY and CDR2 is SVGEGT. The CDR3 spans 15 residues. The junction had 5 bases not matched to a gene; V was cut back by 5 bases and J by 1 base.

V is TRBV19 and J is TRBJ2-1; 9 bases are shared with TRBD2. J was trimmed by 7 bases and V by 3 bases; bases with no gene match: 16. This CDR3 has 18 amino acids. The germline gives CDR1 LNHDA, CDR2 SQIVND (reference sequence). The CDR3 bases are TGTGCCAGTAGTATGCCCCGAGGAGGCGGGAGGGCGTTGAATGAGCAGTTCTTC. Protein sequence: CASSMPRGGGRALNEQFF.

For the CDR3, the DNA is TGTGCCAGCAGCGTGAGGGACAGGGCGGATGAAGCTTTCTTT. Protein: CASSVRDRADEAFF. This sequence joins TRBV7-9 and TRBJ1-1; 9 bases match TRBD1. CDR3 length: 14 amino acids. V lost 5 bases, J lost 7 bases, and 8 bases stayed unmatched. The germline CDR1 and CDR2 sequences are SEHNR and FQNEAQ (reference sequence).

This chain connects TRBV19 to TRBJ1-5, with D tentatively TRBD1 (5 bases). CDR1 LNHDA and CDR2 SQIVND come from the germline V gene (reference sequence). Trimming removed 4 bases at V and 3 bases at J, with 25 bases between. The CDR3 consists of 19 residues. This chain's CDR3 is CASSKEGRTVNSHNQPQHF. CDR3 DNA: TGTGCCAGTAGTAAAGAGGGGAGAACAGTGAATTCCCACAATCAGCCCCAGCATTTT.